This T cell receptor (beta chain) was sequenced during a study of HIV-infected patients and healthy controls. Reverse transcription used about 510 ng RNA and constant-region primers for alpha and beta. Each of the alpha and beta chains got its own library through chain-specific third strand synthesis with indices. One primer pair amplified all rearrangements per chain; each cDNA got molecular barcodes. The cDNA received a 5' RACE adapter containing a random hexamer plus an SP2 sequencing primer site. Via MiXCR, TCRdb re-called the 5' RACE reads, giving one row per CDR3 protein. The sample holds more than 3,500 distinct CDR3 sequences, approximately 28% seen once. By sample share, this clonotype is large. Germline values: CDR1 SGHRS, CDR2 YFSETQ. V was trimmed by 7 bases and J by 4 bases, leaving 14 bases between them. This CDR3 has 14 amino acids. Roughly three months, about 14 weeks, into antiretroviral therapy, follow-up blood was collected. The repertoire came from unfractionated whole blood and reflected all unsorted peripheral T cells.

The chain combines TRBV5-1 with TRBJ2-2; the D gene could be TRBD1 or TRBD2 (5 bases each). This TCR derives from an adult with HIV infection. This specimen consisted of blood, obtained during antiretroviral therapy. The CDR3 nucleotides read TGCGCCAGCCAGTCAGGGACGGTCACCGGGGAGCTGTTTTTT. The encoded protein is CASQSGTVTGELFF.